This T cell receptor beta chain is from a study of Graves' ophthalmopathy and Graves' hyperthyroidism. About the research overall: Peripheral blood (taken before any treatment) was collected at initial diagnosis.

This clonotype has at least ten counts. No antigen is known for it. It was on clinical symptoms, serum thyroxine, TRAb, thyroid ultrasound and orbital computed tomography that diagnosis relied. Amplifying from RNA transcripts, the study obtained TCR beta CDR3 regions. HTBI primers primed a first-round RT-PCR, and a second-round multiplex PCR followed. TCRdb re-analysed the multiplex PCR reads in MiXCR, keeping a single row per CDR3 protein. The data contain a few hundred thousand distinct CDR3 sequences, about a sixth of them singletons. Study results and limitations: The blood repertoire also included most expanded thyroid clonotypes above 0.001 frequency.

The sample taken for sequencing was peripheral blood. The TCR was taken from an adult man with Graves' ophthalmopathy.

The CDR3 nucleotides read TGTGCCAGCAGTGAACAGGGGGCAGGGACCCAGTACTTC. The encoded protein is CASSEQGAGTQYF. The chain uses TRBV6-1 and TRBJ2-5; 8 bases map to TRBD1. J gave up 7 bases and V 2 bases, and 3 bases lay outside the gene matches. This CDR3 comprises 13 residues. Germline lookup yields CDR1 MNHNS and CDR2 SASEGT.